The sequence of this T cell receptor (beta chain) was determined in a study of T cells in Graves' hyperthyroidism and ophthalmopathy. Findings of the study overall: Ophthalmopathy was identified by the model a median around 5.9 months ahead of onset. Blood also showed most of the thyroid clonotypes that were expanded above 0.001.

Concerning this clonotype itself: Its target is unknown. A clone one base away is much larger, so this may be a read error.

J gave up 1 base and V 5 bases, and 1 base lay outside the gene matches. The CDR3 contains 15 residues. Per the germline V gene, CDR1 is MDHEN and CDR2 is SYDVKM. Uncontrolled infection, other autoimmune disease, pregnancy or lactation disqualified patients from enrolment. The PBMCs were taken from over 9.5 ml of fresh peripheral blood. RNA transcripts yielded amplified TCR beta CDR3 regions. The HTBI primer set was used in a first-round RT-PCR of the TCR CDR3. TCRdb reprocessed the multiplex PCR reads with MiXCR, giving one entry per CDR3 protein. The repertoire holds about 350,000 distinct CDR3 sequences, with about 14% as singletons.

Source material: blood. This chain connects TRBV28 to TRBJ2-2, with TRBD2 matching over 10 bases. The TCR was taken from a woman aged 25 to 39 with Graves' hyperthyroidism. CDR3 DNA sequence: TGTGCCAGCAGTGCTAGCGGGAGGAACACCGGGGAGCTGTTTTTT. Protein: CASSASGRNTGELFF.